The 6 T cell receptor beta chains given below trace back to one sample, sequenced in a study of CD8 T cells in Susac syndrome. After extraction with the RNeasy kit, 0.5 to 1 ug of the RNA was reverse transcribed using random hexamers. One entry per CDR3 protein results from TCRdb running MiXCR on the immunoSEQ multiplex PCR reads. The sample has 150,000 to 200,000 distinct CDR3 sequences; around 93% are singletons. Sequenced sample: CD4+ T cells from PBMCs. The receptor set was obtained from a human donor in good health.

The chain's CDR3 is CATRPGGLNQPQHF. CDR3 in DNA: TGTGCCACCCGACCTGGGGGTCTCAATCAGCCCCAGCATTTT. The chain joins TRBV6-5 to TRBJ1-5, with D possibly matching TRBD1 (5 bases). The CDR3 sequence is 14 residues long. V was cut by 10 bases and J by 3 bases, with 16 bases left in between. In germline, CDR1 is MNHEY, CDR2 SVGAGI.

The chain couples TRBV20-1 to TRBJ1-1, with D hard to call. This CDR3 is 11 amino acids long. The ends were cut back, 3 bases at V and 1 base at J, with 3 bases in the middle. The V gene's germline CDR1 is DFQATT and CDR2 SNEGSKA (reference sequence). The CDR3 here is CSASQNTEAFF. CDR3 DNA sequence: TGCAGTGCTAGCCAGAACACTGAAGCTTTCTTT.

The genes are TRBV15 and TRBJ1-2, with D possibly being TRBD1 (5 bases). The CDR3 covers 16 residues. Trimming took off 7 bases at V and 4 bases at J, with 22 bases between the two ends. Germline loops: CDR1 LNHNV, CDR2 YYDKDF (reference sequence). The DNA for the CDR3 is TGTGCCACCAAACGCTCCCGGGACCGTAGAAGCTATGGCTACACCTTC. Its protein product is CATKRSRDRRSYGYTF.

This clonotype was recorded once. V and J are TRBV12-3 or TRBV12-4 and TRBJ2-7; D possibly corresponds to TRBD1 (5 bases). The length of the CDR3 is 15 residues. The V and J ends lost 6 bases and 0 bases respectively, with 15 bases between them. The CDR3 loop is CASSPRQSISYEQYF. The CDR3 nucleotides read TGTGCCAGCAGCCCCCGACAGTCGATCTCCTACGAGCAGTACTTC.

The chain couples TRBV10-3 to TRBJ2-3; perhaps TRBD2 as D (5 bases). From germline, CDR1 is ENHRY and CDR2 SYGVKD. This CDR3 contains 12 residues. Trimming took 11 bases from V and 2 from J, leaving 11 bases between them. In DNA form, the CDR3 reads TGTGCCGCACGGGGTGACACAGATACGCAGTATTTT. Protein product: CAARGDTDTQYF.

The chain employs TRBV3-1 and TRBJ1-4; D is possibly TRBD1 (5 bases). The V gene lost 1 base and the J gene lost 5 bases, with 8 bases spanning the gap. This CDR3 region has 14 residues. Germline V lookup: CDR1 LGHDT, CDR2 YNNKEL (reference sequence). CDR3 in amino acids: CASSQVAGNEKLFF. CDR3 DNA sequence: TGTGCCAGCAGCCAAGTGGCAGGGAATGAAAAACTGTTTTTT. Full variable domain (missing parts from reference TRBV3-1 and TRBJ1-4): DTAVSQTPKYLVTQMGNDKSIKCEQNLGHDTMYWYKQDSKKFLKIMFSYNNKELIINETVPNRFSPKSPDKAHLNLHINSLELGDSAVYFCASSQVAGNEKLFFGSGTQLSVL.